These 30 T cell receptor beta chains were all obtained from the same sample, sequenced in a study of T cells in Graves' hyperthyroidism and ophthalmopathy. Amplified TCR beta CDR3 regions came from RNA transcripts. Researchers ran a first-round RT-PCR on the TCR CDR3 using the HTBI primer set. TCRdb analysed the multiplex PCR reads with MiXCR anew, one entry per CDR3 protein. This sample has hundreds of thousands of distinct CDR3 sequences, with approximately 14% found just once. Sequencing input: blood. The receptors shown here come from a woman aged 45-60 years with Graves' ophthalmopathy.

As regards this clonotype: This CDR3 fails to terminate in the conserved phenylalanine or tryptophan, so it likely reflects a read error. This rearrangement joins TRBV12-3 or TRBV12-4 to TRBJ2-1; D gene unclear. With 1 base removed from V and 2 bases from J, the gap between germline ends came to 3 bases. This CDR3 contains 13 residues. CDR3 loop: CASSLDTYNEQFV. In DNA, the CDR3 is TGTGCCAGCAGTTTAGACACCTACAATGAGCAGTTCGTC.

This clonotype was recorded many times. This sequence joins TRBV20-1 and TRBJ1-4, with D possibly matching TRBD1 (5 bases). There are 13 residues in the CDR3. Germline assignment: CDR1 DFQATT and CDR2 SNEGSKA (reference sequence). Trimming took off 5 bases at V and 4 bases at J, with 11 bases between the two ends. The CDR3 here is CSAGGGLNEKLFF. The CDR3 coding sequence is TGCAGTGCTGGGGGGGGTCTTAATGAAAAACTGTTTTTT.

This clonotype was observed a handful of times. This may come from a read error, since a much larger clone is one base off. The chain recombines TRBV20-1 with TRBJ2-1; 13 bases align to TRBD2. In germline, CDR1 is DFQATT, CDR2 SNEGSKA (reference sequence). The CDR3 contains 15 residues. The V and J ends lost 1 base and 7 bases, in that order; junction bases with no gene match: 4. The CDR3 loop is CSARVLAGGLNEQFF. CDR3 sequence (DNA): TGCAGTGCTAGAGTACTAGCGGGAGGGCTAAATGAGCAGTTCTTC.

To note about this clonotype: A much larger clone lies one base from this, so it may be a read error. The CDR3 carries no conserved terminal phenylalanine or tryptophan, so it likely arises from a read error. This sequence joins TRBV6-5 and TRBJ1-2; tentatively, D is TRBD1 (6 bases). Germline V gene lookup returns CDR1 MNHEY and CDR2 SVGAGI. Between the trimmed V and J ends, which lost 4 bases and 4 bases, there was a span of 16 bases. This CDR3 spans 15 amino acids. The CDR3: CASSSPGQIPYGYTL. The DNA for the CDR3 is TGTGCCAGCAGTTCCCCCGGACAGATTCCCTATGGCTACACCCTC.

This chain links TRBV16 with TRBJ2-1; D remains ambiguous. In germline, CDR1 is KGHSY, CDR2 FQNENV. This CDR3 spans 12 amino acids. V was trimmed by 1 base and J by 9 bases, leaving 7 bases between them. The CDR3: CASSQYIPEQFF. The CDR3 DNA follows: TGTGCCAGCAGCCAATACATACCTGAGCAGTTCTTC.

This clonotype showed up many times. V usage is TRBV20-1 and J usage is TRBJ1-2; 7 nucleotides line up with TRBD1. The junction had 2 bases not matched to a gene; V was cut back by 4 bases and J by 3 bases. This CDR3 contains 12 residues. Looked up from germline, CDR1 is DFQATT and CDR2 is SNEGSKA (reference sequence). DNA for the CDR3: TGCAGTGCTACCGGACAGGACTATGGCTACACCTTC. As protein: CSATGQDYGYTF.

This clonotype was counted ten times or more. The chain couples TRBV28 to TRBJ2-3, with D perhaps matching TRBD2 (5 bases). The V and J ends lost 1 base and 2 bases respectively, with 13 bases between them. The germline V gene has CDR1 MDHEN and CDR2 SYDVKM. This CDR3 region has 16 residues. CDR3 amino acids: CASSLSGRANTDTQYF. As DNA, the CDR3 is TGTGCCAGCAGTTTATCGGGGAGAGCTAACACAGATACGCAGTATTTT.

This chain uses TRBV28 with TRBJ2-2; 8 bases match TRBD2. Germline CDR1 reads MDHEN; CDR2 reads SYDVKM. The CDR3 has 13 residues. Losses at the gene ends were 8 bases for V and 7 bases for J; bases not matched to a gene: 6. The CDR3 coding sequence is TGTGCCAGCGAAGCGGGAGCCATCGGGGAGCTGTTTTTT. It codes for CASEAGAIGELFF. Full variable domain (outside the CDR3, taken from reference TRBV28 and TRBJ2-2): DVKVTQSSRYLVKRTGEKVFLECVQDMDHENMFWYRQDPGLGLRLIYFSYDVKMKEKGDIPEGYSVSREKKERFSLILESASTNQTSMYLCASEAGAIGELFFGEGSRLTVL.

The chain uses TRBV6-6 and TRBJ2-7; 10 bases line up with TRBD2. The CDR3 extends over 17 amino acids. The V gene's germline CDR1 is MNHNY and CDR2 SVGAGI (reference sequence). The ends lost 1 base at V and 3 bases at J; junction bases unmatched: 9. In DNA form, the CDR3 reads TGTGCCAGCAGTTACTGGCTAGCGGGAGTCAAGGGCTACGAGCAGTACTTC. It codes for CASSYWLAGVKGYEQYF.

This clonotype was picked up a small number of times. The rearrangement uses TRBV20-1 and TRBJ2-1; unclear D gene. This CDR3 has 13 residues. From germline, CDR1 is DFQATT and CDR2 SNEGSKA (reference sequence). V shed 5 bases and J shed 8 bases, with 16 bases lying between them. DNA for the CDR3: TGCAGTGCTGAGACCGGGCCTGGGGATGAGCAGTTCTTC. Amino acids: CSAETGPGDEQFF.

This clonotype was seen at least ten times. The chain recombines TRBV30 with TRBJ2-2; no clear D. The CDR3 sequence is 15 residues long. V shed 0 bases and J shed 1 base, with 9 bases lying between them. Per germline, CDR1 GTSNPN and CDR2 SVGIG (reference sequence). CDR3 in DNA: TGTGCCTGGAGTGTCTGGGTGTTGAACACCGGGGAGCTGTTTTTT. This codes for CAWSVWVLNTGELFF.

Notes on this clonotype: A much larger clone differs from this one at a single base, so this may be a read error. This chain uses TRBV27 with TRBJ1-5; D remains ambiguous. V lost 2 bases, J lost 0 bases, and 8 bases lay in between. Germline V gene data show CDR1 as MNHEY and CDR2 as SMNVEV (reference sequence). This CDR3 region has 15 residues. The CDR3 sequence: CASSLSDYSNQPQHF. The CDR3 DNA reads as TGTGCCAGCAGTTTAAGCGATTATAGCAATCAGCCCCAGCATTTT.

The V call is TRBV9, the J call TRBJ2-1; the match to TRBD2 covers 15 bases. J was trimmed by 6 bases and V by 3 bases; bases with no gene match: 13. The germline gives CDR1 SGDLS, CDR2 YYNGEE. The CDR3 consists of 19 residues. CDR3 nucleotides: TGTGCCAGCAGCGCCCGTGGACTAGCGGGAGGGCCGCTTTTCAATGAGCAGTTCTTC. Encoded protein: CASSARGLAGGPLFNEQFF.

The chain combines TRBV20-1 with TRBJ1-1; a weak D match, TRBD1 (5 bases). The germline CDR1 and CDR2 sequences are DFQATT and SNEGSKA (reference sequence). This CDR3 is built from 15 residues. Trimming pared 0 bases from V and 6 bases from J, leaving 17 bases between. The CDR3 region has the DNA TGCAGTGCTAGAGATTTGGGGCAGGGTGAGGCTGAAGCTTTCTTT. This codes for CSARDLGQGEAEAFF.

This clonotype came up many times. V and J are TRBV6-2 or TRBV6-3 and TRBJ2-3; 7 bases map to TRBD1. With V trimmed by 3 bases and J by 1 base, 7 bases remained unmatched. Germline values: CDR1 MNHEY, CDR2 SVGEGT. This CDR3 is built from 16 residues. CDR3 in DNA: TGTGCCAGCAGTTATGTGCGGACAGGCGGCACAGATACGCAGTATTTT. This encodes CASSYVRTGGTDTQYF.

This clonotype was seen at least ten times. The chain uses TRBV27 and TRBJ2-3; 14 bases are a match to TRBD2. The CDR3 has 19 residues. J was trimmed by 0 bases and V by 5 bases; bases with no gene match: 10. The germline V gene has CDR1 MNHEY and CDR2 SMNVEV (reference sequence). CDR3 coding DNA: TGTGCCAGCAGTAGGACTAGCGGGAGGCCAACTACTAGCACAGATACGCAGTATTTT. Residues: CASSRTSGRPTTSTDTQYF.

This clonotype has a count of ten or more. The chain joins TRBV7-2 to TRBJ2-1, with 9 nucleotides matching TRBD2. Germline V gene lookup returns CDR1 SGHTA and CDR2 FQGNSA. The CDR3 contains 19 residues. Unmatched junction bases numbered 14, after V lost 5 bases and J lost 0 bases. The CDR3 is CASSPTSAGGPSSYNEQFF. CDR3 bases: TGTGCCAGCAGCCCTACTTCGGCGGGAGGGCCGAGCTCCTACAATGAGCAGTTCTTC. The full variable domain, in which reference TRBV7-2 and TRBJ2-1 provide the parts outside the CDR3, is GAGVSQSPSNKVTEKGKDVELRCDPISGHTALYWYRQSLGQGLEFLIYFQGNSAPDKSGLPSDRFSAERTGGSVSTLTIQRTQQEDSAVYLCASSPTSAGGPSSYNEQFFGPGTRLTVL.

The table lists this clonotype with many counts. The chain links TRBV6-1 to TRBJ2-7; 14 bases fit TRBD2. The J segment lost 4 bases and the V segment lost 4 bases, leaving 3 bases of the junction unmatched. Germline V gene data show CDR1 as MNHNS and CDR2 as SASEGT. The CDR3 sequence is 15 residues long. The CDR3 protein is CASSGTSGRLYEQYF. Written as DNA, the CDR3 is TGTGCCAGCAGTGGGACTAGCGGGAGGCTGTACGAGCAGTACTTC.

This clonotype has at least ten counts. This rearrangement joins TRBV14 to TRBJ2-1; D might be TRBD2 (6 bases). The germline V gene encodes CDR1 SGHDN and CDR2 FVKESK. The CDR3 extends over 14 amino acids. V dropped 3 bases and J dropped 6 bases, with 12 bases sitting between them. The CDR3 sequence: CASSHHGTFNEQFF. CDR3 bases: TGTGCCAGCAGCCACCATGGGACTTTCAATGAGCAGTTCTTC.

Points on this clonotype: A clone one base away is much larger, so this may be a read error. The chain couples TRBV9 to TRBJ2-5; TRBD1 aligns across 8 bases. The V gene end was trimmed by 0 bases and the J gene end by 5 bases; junction bases not matched to a gene: 0. CDR1 is SGDLS, CDR2 YYNGEE, per germline. The CDR3 covers 13 residues. Here the CDR3 DNA reads TGTGCCAGCAGCGTAGGACAGGGGGAGACCCAGTACTTC. Translation gives CASSVGQGETQYF.

This clonotype was seen repeatedly, ten times or more. The chain combines TRBV4-3 with TRBJ2-7, with TRBD2 as a possible D gene (6 bases). The germline V and J ends were trimmed by 2 bases and 0 bases, with 14 bases remaining between them. Germline V gene data show CDR1 as LGHNA and CDR2 as YSLEER. This CDR3 is 16 amino acids long. The chain's CDR3 is CASSQSSRGSSYEQYF. CDR3 DNA sequence: TGCGCCAGCAGCCAATCCAGCCGGGGGAGCTCCTACGAGCAGTACTTC.

This clonotype was counted a few times. V and J are TRBV19 and TRBJ2-5; 7 bases align to TRBD1. V dropped 3 bases and J dropped 4; count of bases not matched to a gene: 8. The CDR3 consists of 15 residues. The germline gives CDR1 LNHDA, CDR2 SQIVND (reference sequence). Here the CDR3 reads CASSIGQGDAETQYF. The CDR3 DNA sequence: TGTGCCAGTAGTATTGGGCAGGGGGATGCAGAGACCCAGTACTTC.

With respect to this clonotype: Since a much larger clone is just one base distant, this may be a read error. Likely a read error: the CDR3 ends without its conserved phenylalanine or tryptophan. The V and J genes are TRBV24-1 and TRBJ2-3, with TRBD1 identical over 8 bases. The CDR3 has 14 residues. V gave up 4 bases and J gave up 8 bases; unmatched junction bases: 7. Germline V gene sequence: CDR1 KGHDR, CDR2 SFDVKD. The CDR3 loop is CATSDTGQGGTQYL. CDR3 DNA sequence: TGTGCCACCAGTGACACAGGACAGGGCGGTACGCAGTATCTT.

Ten or more counts support this clonotype. The chain links TRBV5-1 to TRBJ2-1, with 7 positions matching TRBD1. V trimming: 4 bases; J trimming: 9 bases; junction bases outside the gene matches: 10. Germline V gene lookup returns CDR1 SGHRS and CDR2 YFSETQ. The CDR3 spans 14 residues. The CDR3 spells CASSLGQLNGEQFF. The DNA for the CDR3 is TGCGCCAGCAGCCTGGGACAGCTTAACGGTGAGCAGTTCTTC.

This clonotype was seen many times. CDR3 sequence (DNA): TGTGCCACCAGCACCACAAGCTACAATGAGCAGTTCTTC. It codes for CATSTTSYNEQFF. The genes are TRBV15 and TRBJ2-1, with no clear D. The CDR3 has 13 amino acids. Germline lookup yields CDR1 LNHNV and CDR2 YYDKDF (reference sequence). Between the trimmed V and J ends, which lost 4 bases and 3 bases, there was a span of 7 bases.

A few counts support this clonotype. V usage is TRBV15 and J usage is TRBJ2-6; D ambiguous. Trimming stripped 6 bases from V and 3 bases from J, with 9 bases between. Germline CDR1 reads LNHNV; CDR2 reads YYDKDF (reference sequence). This CDR3 has 14 amino acids. The CDR3 reads CATSPGFGANVLTF. The CDR3 DNA sequence: TGTGCCACCAGTCCCGGGTTTGGGGCCAACGTCCTGACTTTC.

The V gene is TRBV20-1, the J gene TRBJ2-4; maybe TRBD2 (5 bases). V shed 6 bases and J shed 1 base, with 25 bases lying between them. Germline-derived CDR1 and CDR2 are DFQATT and SNEGSKA (reference sequence). The CDR3 is 18 residues long. CDR3 amino acids: CSALNVRSGLGAKNIQYF. The CDR3 nucleotides are TGCAGTGCCCTGAACGTGCGCAGCGGCCTAGGGGCCAAAAACATTCAGTACTTC.

Ten or more counts support this clonotype. CDR3 protein: CSARDRGGGYNEQFF. CDR3 DNA: TGCAGTGCTAGAGACCGGGGGGGGGGCTACAATGAGCAGTTCTTC. This rearrangement joins TRBV20-1 to TRBJ2-1; TRBD2 aligns across 8 bases. From germline, CDR1 is DFQATT and CDR2 SNEGSKA (reference sequence). This CDR3 is 15 amino acids long. The V gene end was trimmed by 0 bases and the J gene end by 3 bases; junction bases not matched to a gene: 4.

On this clonotype itself: A read error may be the cause here, since a much bigger clone is one base away. The chain recombines TRBV27 with TRBJ1-2; TRBD1 might be the D (5 bases). Per the germline V gene, CDR1 is MNHEY and CDR2 is SMNVEV (reference sequence). This CDR3 spans 13 amino acids. The CDR3 spells CASSLRGTYSYTF. The CDR3 bases are TGTGCCAGCAGTTTGAGGGGCACCTATAGCTACACCTTC.

This clonotype was detected once. This chain joins TRBV20-1 and TRBJ1-5, with D perhaps matching TRBD1 (5 bases). The CDR3 length is 13 residues. V lost 6 bases and J 5 bases, leaving 14 bases between the germline ends. Germline-derived CDR1 and CDR2 are DFQATT and SNEGSKA (reference sequence). The CDR3 is CSATGTRDQPQHF. The CDR3, as DNA: TGCAGTGCCACCGGGACCCGCGATCAGCCCCAGCATTTT.